This is a list of T cell receptor beta chains from one sample in a study of chemoradiotherapy in HPV16-positive cancers. TCRdb keeps only in-frame clones here, not all; method: immunoSEQ multiplex PCR. The sample lists about 29,000 clones; around 90% were seen once. This material consisted of blood, taken from a patient who underwent chemoradiotherapy. The origin of the receptors is a human donor with HPV-associated anogenital cancer. Both conserved end residues are part of each CDR3. A D gene is named only where the DNA matches it firmly. Size is omitted from some rows. Given values are once, few, many or a class for expanded clones.

v_gene	d_gene	j_gene	abundance	CDR3nt	CDR3aa
TRBV6-1	TRBD1	TRBJ2-2	NA	TGTGCCAGCAGTGGGGGACAGGGGGGGTCCGGGGAGCTGTTTTTT	CASSGGQGGSGELFF
TRBV6-5	NA	TRBJ1-6	NA	TGTGCCAGCAGCTTGGACAGATTAGATTCACCCCTCCACTTT	CASSLDRLDSPLHF
TRBV7-6	NA	TRBJ2-6	NA	TGTGCCAGCAGCAAGACGGCTGGGGCCAACGTCCTGACTTTC	CASSKTAGANVLTF
TRBV10-1	TRBD2	TRBJ2-3	NA	TGCGCCAGCGGAGCGGGGGCCACAGATACGCAGTATTTT	CASGAGATDTQYF
TRBV28	TRBD1	TRBJ1-1	NA	TGTGCCAGCAGTTCAATGGACAGGGCGAACACTGAAGCTTTCTTT	CASSSMDRANTEAFF
TRBV7-3	NA	TRBJ2-6	NA	TGTGCCAGCACGCCTTTAGGGCTCTCTTACTCTGGGGCCAACGTCCTGACTTTC	CASTPLGLSYSGANVLTF
TRBV19	TRBD1	TRBJ2-5	NA	TGTGCCAGTAGTGCGGGACAGGGTGAGACCCAGTACTTC	CASSAGQGETQYF
TRBV6-5	NA	TRBJ1-3	NA	TGTGCCAGCAGGGCCGGAAACACCATATATTTT	CASRAGNTIYF
TRBV5-1	TRBD1	TRBJ2-6	NA	TGCGCCACCGCGACAGGGCCAATATCTGGGGCCAACGTCCTGACTTTC	CATATGPISGANVLTF
TRBV9	NA	TRBJ1-1	few	TGTGCCAGCAGCCCCCTCGGTCAGACGAACACTGAAGCTTTCTTT	CASSPLGQTNTEAFF
TRBV7-3	NA	TRBJ1-3	NA	TGTGCCAGCAGCTTAATGGGTCCCTCTTCTGGAAACACCATATATTTT	CASSLMGPSSGNTIYF
TRBV7-9	NA	TRBJ1-4	NA	TGTGCCAGCAGCTTAGCCCCGGCGCCCAGGGAAGAAAAACTGTTTTTT	CASSLAPAPREEKLFF
TRBV7-9	NA	TRBJ1-2	NA	TGTGCCAGCAGCTTAGAGGTGTGGTATGGCTACACCTTC	CASSLEVWYGYTF
TRBV19	NA	TRBJ1-2	NA	TGTGCCAGTAGTATCTTGGCTAACTATGGCTACACCTTC	CASSILANYGYTF
TRBV7-8	NA	TRBJ2-1	NA	TGTGCCAGCAGCTTAGGAGGGGATGAGCAGTTCTTC	CASSLGGDEQFF
TRBV7-2	NA	TRBJ2-5	NA	TGTGCCAGCAGCCCTATAGGGGAGACCCAGTACTTC	CASSPIGETQYF
TRBV2	TRBD1	TRBJ2-3	NA	TGTGCCAGCAGTACCGACAGGGGGCGGACAGATACGCAGTATTTT	CASSTDRGRTDTQYF
TRBV10-3	NA	TRBJ1-6	NA	TGTGCCAGCCTCCGGGACCCTAATTCACCCCTCCACTTT	CASLRDPNSPLHF
TRBV15	TRBD1	TRBJ2-7	NA	TGTGCCACCAGCAGAGAACAGGGGAGTCCCTACGAGCAGTACTTC	CATSREQGSPYEQYF
TRBV6-1	NA	TRBJ1-1	NA	TGTGCCAGCAGTGATCTACAGGGAGGGGCTGAAGCTTTCTTT	CASSDLQGGAEAFF
TRBV30	TRBD2	TRBJ2-5	NA	TGTGCCTGGAGGCGGTTAGCGGGAGCCCTGGACGGGACCCAGTACTTC	CAWRRLAGALDGTQYF
TRBV5-6	TRBD2	TRBJ2-2	NA	TGTGCCAGCAGCTTTAGCGGGGGGGCGCGGACCGGGGAGCTGTTTTTT	CASSFSGGARTGELFF
TRBV7-9	NA	TRBJ2-1	NA	TGTGCCAGCAGCTTGGCTAATGAGCAGTTCTTC	CASSLANEQFF
TRBV4-3	NA	TRBJ1-4	NA	TGCGCCAGCAGCCGGGGCAGGGAGGAAAAACTGTTTTTT	CASSRGREEKLFF
TRBV29-1	NA	TRBJ2-2	NA	TGCAGCGTCAGCATCGCTATCCCCCCCGGGGAGCTGTTTTTT	CSVSIAIPPGELFF
TRBV5-1	TRBD1	TRBJ2-1	NA	TGCGCCAGCAGCTTGGGGGACAGTTCCTACAATGAGCAGTTCTTC	CASSLGDSSYNEQFF
TRBV2	NA	TRBJ2-7	NA	TGTGCCAGCACCGCCCTGTCATCCCTGCGGGACGAGCAGTACTTC	CASTALSSLRDEQYF
TRBV7-9	NA	TRBJ2-1	NA	TGTGCCAGCAGCCCTACTACCGCTTGGGAGCAGTTCTTC	CASSPTTAWEQFF
TRBV7-9	NA	TRBJ2-2	NA	TGTGCCAGCAGCCCCCTTTTAAGTACGGAGGTCACCGGGGAGCTGTTTTTT	CASSPLLSTEVTGELFF
TRBV5-4	TRBD2	TRBJ2-5	NA	TGTGCCAGCAGCTTGGCTTCTAGCGGACGATACCAAGAGACCCAGTACTTC	CASSLASSGRYQETQYF
TRBV30	TRBD2	TRBJ2-1	NA	TGTGCCTGGAGGGTAGCGGGGACCAATGAGCAGTTCTTC	CAWRVAGTNEQFF
TRBV7-9	NA	TRBJ2-7	NA	TGTGCCAGCAGCTTAGAACACAACTACGAGCAGTACTTC	CASSLEHNYEQYF
TRBV7-8	NA	TRBJ1-3	large	TGTGCCAGCAGCTACCTGCAGGGAGGAAACACCATATATTTT	CASSYLQGGNTIYF
TRBV6-5	NA	TRBJ2-7	once	TGTGCCAGCAGTTACTCGAGTAACGGGAACTACGAGCAGTACTTC	CASSYSSNGNYEQYF
TRBV28	NA	TRBJ1-4	NA	TGTGCCAGCGGCCTCACTAATGAAAAACTGTTTTTT	CASGLTNEKLFF
TRBV7-9	NA	TRBJ2-3	NA	TGTGCCAGCTCAAACCGGGACCCAGCCACAGATACGCAGTATTTT	CASSNRDPATDTQYF
TRBV27	TRBD1	TRBJ2-7	NA	TGTGCCAGCAGTTCCACAGGGGAAAGCTCCTACGAGCAGTACTTC	CASSSTGESSYEQYF
TRBV10-3	NA	TRBJ2-7	NA	TGTGCCATCAGTGGTTCACCAGGTCTATCCTACGAGCAGTACTTC	CAISGSPGLSYEQYF
TRBV7-9	NA	TRBJ1-1	NA	TGTGCCAGCAGCTTAGTTTTTGGGGGCGAAGTTAACACTGAAGCTTTCTTT	CASSLVFGGEVNTEAFF
TRBV4-2	NA	TRBJ2-3	NA	TGTGCCAGCAGCCAAGGAGTCTATGACACAGATACGCAGTATTTT	CASSQGVYDTDTQYF
TRBV5-1	NA	TRBJ2-2	NA	TGCGCCAGCAGCTTGGGCCTGAGAGGCACGAACACCGGGGAGCTGTTTTTT	CASSLGLRGTNTGELFF
TRBV18	TRBD1	TRBJ1-2	NA	TGTGCCAGCTCACCGGACAGGGGTCCTTTGGGCTACACCTTC	CASSPDRGPLGYTF
TRBV6-6	NA	TRBJ1-2	once	TGTGCCAGCAGTTACCCTATCGGGGGCTATGGCTACACCTTC	CASSYPIGGYGYTF
TRBV7-2	TRBD1	TRBJ2-1	NA	TGTGCCAGCAGCTTCTACGAGGGGGCGAATGAGCAGTTCTTC	CASSFYEGANEQFF
TRBV19	NA	TRBJ1-5	NA	TGTGCCAGTAGTATCGGGCTGATCGGCAATCAGCCCCAGCATTTT	CASSIGLIGNQPQHF
TRBV30	NA	TRBJ1-2	NA	TGTGCCTGGAGCGTTCAAACGGGGAGCGGCTACACCTTC	CAWSVQTGSGYTF